This TCR beta chain derives from a study of PD-L1 blockade in urothelial cancer. With V trimmed by 0 bases and J by 2 bases, 4 bases remained unmatched. Germline CDR1 SGHRS, CDR2 YFSETQ. The CDR3 loop spans 17 amino acids. PCRs were each spiked with synthetic TCR analog templates. TCRdb keeps only in-frame clones here, not all; method: immunoSEQ multiplex PCR. The top ten clones hold 2.5% to 3.5% of a sample with 58,000 or so clones, approximately 86% of them seen once. Material: PBMCs, obtained around atezolizumab (anti-PD-L1) treatment. This chain joins TRBV5-1 and TRBJ2-3; 12 positions match TRBD2. The sequence derives from a man aged 50 or older with urothelial cancer. The CDR3 spells CASSLVASGGDTDTQYF. The CDR3 DNA sequence: TGCGCCAGCAGCTTGGTGGCTAGCGGGGGGGACACAGATACGCAGTATTTT.